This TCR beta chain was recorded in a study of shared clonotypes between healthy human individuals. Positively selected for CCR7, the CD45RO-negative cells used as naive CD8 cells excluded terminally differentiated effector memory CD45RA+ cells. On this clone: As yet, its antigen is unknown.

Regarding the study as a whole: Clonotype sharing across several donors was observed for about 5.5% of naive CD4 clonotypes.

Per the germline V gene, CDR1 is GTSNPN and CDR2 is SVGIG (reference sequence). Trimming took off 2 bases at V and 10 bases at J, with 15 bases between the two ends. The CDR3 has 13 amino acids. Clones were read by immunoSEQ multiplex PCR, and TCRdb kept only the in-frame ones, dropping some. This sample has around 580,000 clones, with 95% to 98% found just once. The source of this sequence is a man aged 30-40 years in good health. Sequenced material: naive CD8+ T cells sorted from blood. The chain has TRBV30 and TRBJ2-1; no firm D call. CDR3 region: CAWSTPDPYEQFF. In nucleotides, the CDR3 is TGTGCCTGGAGTACTCCGGATCCGTACGAGCAGTTCTTC. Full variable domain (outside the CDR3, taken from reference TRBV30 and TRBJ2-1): SQTIHQWPATLVQPVGSPLSLECTVEGTSNPNLYWYRQAAGRGLQLLFYSVGIGQISSEVPQNLSASRPQDRQFILSSKKLLLSDSGFYLCAWSTPDPYEQFFGPGTRLTVL.